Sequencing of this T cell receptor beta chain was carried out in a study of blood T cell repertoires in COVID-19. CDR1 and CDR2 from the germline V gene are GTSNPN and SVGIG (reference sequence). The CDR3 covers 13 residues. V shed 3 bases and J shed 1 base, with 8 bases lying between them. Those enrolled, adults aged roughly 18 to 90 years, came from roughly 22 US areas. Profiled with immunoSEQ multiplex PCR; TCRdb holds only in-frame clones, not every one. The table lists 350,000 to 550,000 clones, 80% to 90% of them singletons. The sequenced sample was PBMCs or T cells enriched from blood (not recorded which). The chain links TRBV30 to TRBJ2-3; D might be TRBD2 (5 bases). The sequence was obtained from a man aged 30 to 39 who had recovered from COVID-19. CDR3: CAWSVGGTDTQYF. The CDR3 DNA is TGTGCCTGGAGCGTCGGGGGCACAGATACGCAGTATTTT. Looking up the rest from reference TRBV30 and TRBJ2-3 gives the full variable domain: SQTIHQWPATLVQPVGSPLSLECTVEGTSNPNLYWYRQAAGRGLQLLFYSVGIGQISSEVPQNLSASRPQDRQFILSSKKLLLSDSGFYLCAWSVGGTDTQYFGPGTRLTVL.